The 8 T cell receptor beta chains below come from one sample, sequenced in a study of cytomegalovirus exposure and HLA in healthy donors. PCR employed 60 Vbeta and 13 Jbeta primers. Using immunoSEQ multiplex PCR, the repertoire was profiled, and TCRdb retains in-frame clones only, with some absent. The sample carries some 170,000 clones, 60% to 80% recorded once. The sequenced sample consisted of PBMCs. These receptors came from a man aged 35-49 years in good health and CMV-seropositive.

This clone showed up just a few times. V and J are TRBV7-2 and TRBJ1-2, with TRBD1 identical over 7 bases. The CDR3 is 13 amino acids. Unmatched junction bases numbered 10, after V lost 5 bases and J lost 10 bases. Germline-derived CDR1 and CDR2 are SGHTA and FQGNSA. The chain's CDR3 is CASSPSTGSDYTF. The CDR3 DNA reads as TGTGCCAGCAGCCCCTCGACAGGGTCCGACTACACCTTC.

CDR3 amino acids: CATRGMGGRHGFMKETQYF. CDR3 bases: TGTGCCACTCGCGGTATGGGAGGACGACACGGCTTTATGAAGGAGACCCAGTACTTC. The genes are TRBV19 and TRBJ2-5; a possible D gene is TRBD2 (6 bases). The CDR3 totals 19 residues. V gave up 10 bases and J gave up 5 bases, with 35 bases separating them. Germline V lookup: CDR1 LNHDA, CDR2 SQIVND (reference sequence).

The rearrangement uses TRBV15 and TRBJ2-7; maybe TRBD1 (5 bases). CDR3 size: 14 residues. Germline CDR1 and CDR2: LNHNV and YYDKDF (reference sequence). V dropped 5 bases and J dropped 2 bases, with 13 bases sitting between them. The CDR3 here is CATSDAGYTYEQYF. The CDR3 nucleotides read TGTGCCACCAGCGATGCAGGGTATACCTACGAGCAGTACTTC.

The chain combines TRBV9 with TRBJ2-3; D may be TRBD2 (6 bases). The CDR3 covers 15 residues. CDR1 SGDLS and CDR2 YYNGEE come from the germline V gene. Trimming took 0 bases from V and 2 from J, leaving 10 bases between them. The CDR3 protein is CASSVGLATTDTQYF. CDR3 bases: TGTGCCAGCAGCGTAGGGCTAGCGACCACAGATACGCAGTATTTT.

CDR3 coding DNA: TGCGCCAGCAGCTTGGAATGGCAGGGCAATGAGCAGTTCTTC. This gives the protein CASSLEWQGNEQFF. The chain combines TRBV5-1 with TRBJ2-1; maybe TRBD1 (5 bases). The CDR3 loop spans 14 amino acids. The ends were cut back, 0 bases at V and 6 bases at J, with 10 bases in the middle. Germline V gene lookup returns CDR1 SGHRS and CDR2 YFSETQ. The full variable domain, with the rest looked up from reference TRBV5-1 and TRBJ2-1, is KAGVTQTPRYLIKTRGQQVTLSCSPISGHRSVSWYQQTPGQGLQFLFEYFSETQRNKGNFPGRFSGRQFSNSRSEMNVSTLELGDSALYLCASSLEWQGNEQFFGPGTRLTVL.

The chain links TRBV7-3 to TRBJ2-5; D possibly corresponds to TRBD1 (6 bases). The germline V gene has CDR1 SGHTA and CDR2 FQGTGA. V lost 5 bases to trimming and J lost 3 bases, with 16 bases between them. There are 15 residues in the CDR3. This CDR3 reads CASSANGGLKETQYF. The CDR3 nucleotides read TGTGCCAGCAGCGCGAATGGGGGCTTGAAAGAGACCCAGTACTTC.

V is TRBV19 and J is TRBJ2-1, with 14 bases that match TRBD2. This CDR3 has 13 amino acids. CDR1 and CDR2 from the germline V gene are LNHDA and SQIVND (reference sequence). The J segment lost 10 bases and the V segment lost 8 bases, leaving 4 bases of the junction unmatched. The CDR3 protein is CASRLAGGPEQFF. DNA of the CDR3: TGTGCCAGTCGACTAGCGGGAGGGCCCGAGCAGTTCTTC.

V gene TRBV21-1 combines with J gene TRBJ2-5; the table names TRBD2, a call not compared with the DNA. The end of the DNA aligns better with TRBJ2-7, so the J call may be wrong. TRBV21-1 is listed as a pseudogene. The CDR3 loop spans 16 amino acids. For the CDR3, the DNA is TGTGCCAGCAGCAAAGTTTTTGGGCGGGCCACCTACGAGCAGTACTTC. Protein product: CASSKVFGRATYEQYF.